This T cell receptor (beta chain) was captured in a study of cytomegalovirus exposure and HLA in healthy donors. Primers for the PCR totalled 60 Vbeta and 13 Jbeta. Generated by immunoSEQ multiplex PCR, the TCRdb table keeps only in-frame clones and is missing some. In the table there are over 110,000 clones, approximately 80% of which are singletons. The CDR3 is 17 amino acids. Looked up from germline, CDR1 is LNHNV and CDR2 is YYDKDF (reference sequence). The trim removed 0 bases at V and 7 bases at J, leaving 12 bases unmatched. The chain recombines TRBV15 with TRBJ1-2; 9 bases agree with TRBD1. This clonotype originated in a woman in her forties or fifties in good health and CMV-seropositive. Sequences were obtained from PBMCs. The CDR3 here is CATSRDLLTGTGSGYTF. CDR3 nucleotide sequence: TGTGCCACCAGCAGAGACCTCCTGACGGGGACAGGGAGTGGCTACACCTTC.